These 10 T cell receptor beta chains were sequenced from one sample in a study of neoadjuvant anti-PD-1 for oral cavity cancer. Clones were sequenced by immunoSEQ multiplex PCR, and TCRdb holds only the in-frame ones, with some missing. This sample carries tens of thousands of clones, 65% to 85% of them seen once, and the ten largest clones take just over 2.5%. The sequencing here drew on PBMCs, taken before nivolumab (anti-PD-1) treatment. Every receptor here comes from a person aged 40 to 85 with oral cavity squamous cell carcinoma.

V gene TRBV5-4 combines with J gene TRBJ2-3; TRBD2 is a possible D gene (7 bases). The CDR3 extends over 14 amino acids. The germline V and J ends were trimmed by 2 bases and 5 bases, with 12 bases remaining between them. Germline assignment: CDR1 SGHNT and CDR2 YYREEE (reference sequence). CDR3 in amino acids: CASSFAGAGDTQYF. The CDR3 DNA reads TGTGCCAGCAGCTTCGCGGGGGCAGGAGATACGCAGTATTTT.

This chain links TRBV28 with TRBJ1-3; possible D gene TRBD1, 6 bases. The CDR3 totals 16 residues. Germline V lookup: CDR1 MDHEN, CDR2 SYDVKM. V dropped 0 bases and J dropped 5 bases, with 14 bases sitting between them. The CDR3 DNA follows: TGTGCCAGCAGTTTATGGGGGGCGACGAGCCGAAACACCATATATTTT. Translating it yields CASSLWGATSRNTIYF. The whole variable domain, filled in from reference TRBV28 and TRBJ1-3, reads DVKVTQSSRYLVKRTGEKVFLECVQDMDHENMFWYRQDPGLGLRLIYFSYDVKMKEKGDIPEGYSVSREKKERFSLILESASTNQTSMYLCASSLWGATSRNTIYFGEGSWLTVV.

The rearrangement uses TRBV19 and TRBJ1-1; D is undetermined. With 4 bases removed from V and 6 bases from J, the gap between germline ends came to 9 bases. In germline, CDR1 is LNHDA, CDR2 SQIVND (reference sequence). There are 12 residues in the CDR3. CDR3 coding DNA: TGTGCCAGTAGTACGGGTTGGTCTGAAGCTTTCTTT. This sequence encodes CASSTGWSEAFF.

V is TRBV5-1 and J is TRBJ2-7; unclear D gene. Per germline, CDR1 SGHRS and CDR2 YFSETQ. V lost 5 bases to trimming and J lost 0 bases, with 9 bases between them. CDR3 size: 13 residues. CDR3: CASSPHSSYEQYF. For the CDR3, the DNA is TGCGCCAGCAGTCCCCATAGCTCCTACGAGCAGTACTTC.

This chain connects TRBV6-1 to TRBJ1-1; D ambiguous. This CDR3 region has 13 residues. V lost 5 bases, J lost 0 bases, and 7 bases lay in between. Looked up from germline, CDR1 is MNHNS and CDR2 is SASEGT. The CDR3 spells CASSSRLNTEAFF. As DNA, the CDR3 is TGTGCCAGCAGTTCCAGACTGAACACTGAAGCTTTCTTT.

The chain is built from TRBV5-6 and TRBJ2-5, with 9 positions matching TRBD1. Germline V CDR1 and CDR2: SGHDT, YYEEEE. The CDR3 has 15 amino acids. V gave up 7 bases and J gave up 1 base; unmatched junction bases: 8. The CDR3 reads CASGWDRVPQETQYF. Written as DNA, the CDR3 is TGTGCCAGCGGGTGGGACAGGGTTCCCCAAGAGACCCAGTACTTC.

The gene calls are TRBV28 and TRBJ1-2; D remains ambiguous. V gave up 2 bases and J gave up 2 bases, with 9 bases separating them. Germline values: CDR1 MDHEN, CDR2 SYDVKM. CDR3 length: 14 residues. CDR3 residues: CASSLRAMNYGYTF. The CDR3 nucleotides read TGTGCCAGCAGTTTACGGGCCATGAACTATGGCTACACCTTC.

This chain links TRBV6-4 with TRBJ1-5, with no clear D. Germline V gives CDR1 MRHNA, CDR2 SNTAGT. The V end lost 0 bases, the J end lost 1 base, and 4 bases lay between the germline ends. The CDR3 runs 14 residues. The CDR3 here is CASSDSGSNQPQHF. CDR3 nucleotide sequence: TGTGCCAGCAGTGACTCCGGGAGCAATCAGCCCCAGCATTTT.

The rearrangement uses TRBV25-1 and TRBJ2-5; 7 bases fit TRBD2. V shed 5 bases, J shed 5 bases, and the junction held 8 bases outside the gene matches. The CDR3 has 14 residues. Germline V gives CDR1 MGHDK, CDR2 SYGVNS. Written as DNA, the CDR3 is TGTGCCAGCAGTCTGGGGAGGGGCTGGGAGACCCAGTACTTC. It specifies CASSLGRGWETQYF.

J is TRBJ1-2 and V is TRBV5-6; 7 nucleotides line up with TRBD1. The CDR3 has 14 residues. Trimming cost V 3 bases and J 1 base; bases outside gene matches: 3. CDR1 and CDR2 from the germline V gene are SGHDT and YYEEEE. The CDR3 here is CASSSGGDNYGYTF. Written as DNA, the CDR3 is TGTGCCAGCAGCTCAGGGGGGGATAACTATGGCTACACCTTC.